The clone carrying this TCR beta chain was seen more than once but under ten times. The data originate from a study of cytomegalovirus exposure and HLA in healthy donors. Study background: As released early, the data held 70 million to 95 million unique TCRs from HLA-typed donors.

With 60 Vbeta and 13 Jbeta primers, the PCR was carried out. Method: immunoSEQ multiplex PCR; TCRdb's copy keeps in-frame clones and lacks some. The data show around 200,000 clones, over 65% seen once. This CDR3 has 15 residues. V dropped 2 bases and J dropped 2 bases, with 10 bases sitting between them. CDR1 LNHDA and CDR2 SQIVND come from the germline V gene (reference sequence). Sequencing was performed on PBMCs. The sequence was collected from a man between 35 and 55 years old in good health and CMV-seronegative. V usage is TRBV19 and J usage is TRBJ1-5; D ambiguous. Here the CDR3 DNA reads TGTGCCAGTAGTATAAATTCTCGGGGCAATCAGCCCCAGCATTTT. Amino acids: CASSINSRGNQPQHF.